A selection of T cell receptor beta chains follows, all from one sample in a study of CXCR3-negative and CXCR3-positive naive CD8 T cells. TCRdb reprocessed the 5' RACE reads; each CDR3 protein has one entry and no DNA is given. This sample carries 120,000 or so distinct CDR3 sequences, with around 0.54% going to the ten biggest clones. Sequencing was carried out using naive CXCR3+ CD8+ T cells from blood. The source is a human donor in good health. Some clones in this sample may be carry-over from other donors' samples. CDR3s include the opening cysteine and the closing phenylalanine or tryptophan.

j_call v_call cdr3_aa
TRBJ1-1 TRBV5-6 CASSLLATTGTGEAFF
TRBJ1-5 TRBV12-3/TRBV12-4 CASSLAGMIGNQPQHF
TRBJ2-4 TRBV6-1 CASWAVAKNIQYF
TRBJ2-7 TRBV18 CASSPIGQLYEQYF
TRBJ2-1 TRBV29-1 CSGAPGLVSWNEQFF
TRBJ2-7 TRBV27 CASSLSEGQGFFEQYF
TRBJ2-1 TRBV4-1 CASSQVSAPNEQFF
TRBJ1-1 TRBV29-1 CSVEDRLDKEAFF
TRBJ1-4 TRBV28 CASSFTLPEEEKLFF
TRBJ2-3 TRBV7-9 CASSFIDSGTDTQYF
TRBJ2-1 TRBV9 CASSVEAPGGDEQFF
TRBJ2-3 TRBV7-9 CASSPVRGTRNGDTQYF
TRBJ2-6 TRBV7-9 CASSSEGGPQSDFSGANVLTF
TRBJ2-5 TRBV28 CATRPGGPQETQYF
TRBJ1-2 TRBV29-1 CSVDPTEWNGYTF
TRBJ2-3 TRBV15 CATSSLLGADTQYF